This T cell receptor (beta chain) is from a study of cytomegalovirus exposure and HLA in healthy donors. PCR amplification relied on 60 Vbeta primers (plus 13 Jbeta primers). The data were produced by immunoSEQ multiplex PCR, yet TCRdb's version contains in-frame clones alone and is incomplete. The sample shows tens of thousands of clones, roughly 72% of them seen only once. This CDR3 is 15 amino acids long. The germline V gene has CDR1 MNHNS and CDR2 SASEGT. V lost 6 bases to trimming and J lost 4 bases; unmatched junction nucleotides: 8. In the case of this clone: Its specificity is unknown.

Study-level results: In a later analysis, a missense DCLRE1C variant was linked to TCR beta V- and J-gene trimming.

The chain links TRBV6-1 to TRBJ2-7, with 11 bases identical to TRBD2. This clonotype was obtained from a man aged 50 to 59 in good health and CMV-seronegative. The sample was PBMCs. CDR3 nucleotides: TGTGCCAGCAGGACGGTTAGCGGGGGGGCGTACGAGCAGTACTTC. Translating gives CASRTVSGGAYEQYF.